This T cell receptor (beta chain) comes out of a study of cytomegalovirus exposure and HLA in healthy donors. Repertoires were generated with immunoSEQ multiplex PCR, while TCRdb's copy carries only in-frame clones and drops some. The sample has about 130,000 clones, 75% to 90% seen once. The CDR3 runs to 15 residues. In germline, CDR1 is SEHNR, CDR2 FQNEAQ (reference sequence). V trimming: 1 base; J trimming: 3 bases; junction bases outside the gene matches: 6. This rearrangement joins TRBV7-9 to TRBJ2-7, with 7 positions matching TRBD2. The sequence was obtained from a young woman in good health and CMV-seropositive. The source material was PBMCs. CDR3 loop: CASSLEGGPSYEQYF. In DNA, the CDR3 is TGTGCCAGCAGCTTAGAGGGAGGGCCTAGCTACGAGCAGTACTTC. Supplemented by reference TRBV7-9 and TRBJ2-7, the full variable domain reads DTGVSQNPRHKITKRGQNVTFRCDPISEHNRLYWYRQTLGQGPEFLTYFQNEAQLEKSRLLSDRFSAERPKGSFSTLEIQRTEQGDSAMYLCASSLEGGPSYEQYFGPGTRLTVT.